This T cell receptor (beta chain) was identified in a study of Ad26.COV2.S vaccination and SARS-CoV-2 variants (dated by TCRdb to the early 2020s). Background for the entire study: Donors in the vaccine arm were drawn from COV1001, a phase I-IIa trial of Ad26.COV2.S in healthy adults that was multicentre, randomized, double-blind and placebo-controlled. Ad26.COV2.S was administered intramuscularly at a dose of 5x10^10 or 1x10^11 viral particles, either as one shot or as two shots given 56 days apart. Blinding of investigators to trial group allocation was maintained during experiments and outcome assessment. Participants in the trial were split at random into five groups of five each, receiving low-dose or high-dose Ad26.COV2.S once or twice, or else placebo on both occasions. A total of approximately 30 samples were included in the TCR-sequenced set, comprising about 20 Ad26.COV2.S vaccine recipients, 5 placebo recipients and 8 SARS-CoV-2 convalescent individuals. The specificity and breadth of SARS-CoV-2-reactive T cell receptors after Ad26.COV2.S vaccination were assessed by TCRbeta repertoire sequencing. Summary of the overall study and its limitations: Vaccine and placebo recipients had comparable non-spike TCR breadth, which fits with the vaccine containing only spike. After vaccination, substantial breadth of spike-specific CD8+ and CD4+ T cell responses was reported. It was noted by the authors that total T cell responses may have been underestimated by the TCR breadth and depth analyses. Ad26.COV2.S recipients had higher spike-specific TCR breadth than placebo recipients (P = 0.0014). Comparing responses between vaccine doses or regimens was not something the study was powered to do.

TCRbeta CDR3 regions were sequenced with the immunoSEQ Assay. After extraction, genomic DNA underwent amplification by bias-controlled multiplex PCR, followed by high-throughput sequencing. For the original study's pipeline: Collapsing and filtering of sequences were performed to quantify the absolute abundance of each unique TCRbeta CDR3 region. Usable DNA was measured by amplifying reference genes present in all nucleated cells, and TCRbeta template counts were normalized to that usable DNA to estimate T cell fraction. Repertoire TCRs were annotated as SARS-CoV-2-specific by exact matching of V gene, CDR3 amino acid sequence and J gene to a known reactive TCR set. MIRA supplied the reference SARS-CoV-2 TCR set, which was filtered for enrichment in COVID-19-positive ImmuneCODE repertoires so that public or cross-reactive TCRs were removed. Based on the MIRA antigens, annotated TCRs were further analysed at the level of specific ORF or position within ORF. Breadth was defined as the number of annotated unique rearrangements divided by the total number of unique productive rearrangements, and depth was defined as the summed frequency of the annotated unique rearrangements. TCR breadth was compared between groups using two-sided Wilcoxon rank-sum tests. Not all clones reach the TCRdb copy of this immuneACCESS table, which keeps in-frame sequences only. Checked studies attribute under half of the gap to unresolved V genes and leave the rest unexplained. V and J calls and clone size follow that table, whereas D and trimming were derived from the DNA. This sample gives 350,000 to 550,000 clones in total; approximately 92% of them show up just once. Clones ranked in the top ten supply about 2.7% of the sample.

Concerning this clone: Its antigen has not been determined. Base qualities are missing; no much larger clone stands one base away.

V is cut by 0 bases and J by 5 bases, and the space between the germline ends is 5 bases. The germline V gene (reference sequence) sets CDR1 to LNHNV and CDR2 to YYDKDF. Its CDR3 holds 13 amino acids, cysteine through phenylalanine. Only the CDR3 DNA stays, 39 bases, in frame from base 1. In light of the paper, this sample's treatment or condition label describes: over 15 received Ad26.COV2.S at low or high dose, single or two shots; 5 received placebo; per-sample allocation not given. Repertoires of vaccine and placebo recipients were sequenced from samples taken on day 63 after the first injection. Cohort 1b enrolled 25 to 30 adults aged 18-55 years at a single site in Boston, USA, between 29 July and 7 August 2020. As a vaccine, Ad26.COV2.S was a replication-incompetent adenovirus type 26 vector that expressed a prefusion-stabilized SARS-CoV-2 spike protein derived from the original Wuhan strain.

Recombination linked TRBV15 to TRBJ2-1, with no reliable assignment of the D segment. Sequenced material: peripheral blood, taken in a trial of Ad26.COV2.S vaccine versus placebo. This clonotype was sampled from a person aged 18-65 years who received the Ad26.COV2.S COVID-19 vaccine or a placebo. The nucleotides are TGTGCCACCAGCAGAGAATGGAACAATGAGCAGTTCTTC. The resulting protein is CATSREWNNEQFF.